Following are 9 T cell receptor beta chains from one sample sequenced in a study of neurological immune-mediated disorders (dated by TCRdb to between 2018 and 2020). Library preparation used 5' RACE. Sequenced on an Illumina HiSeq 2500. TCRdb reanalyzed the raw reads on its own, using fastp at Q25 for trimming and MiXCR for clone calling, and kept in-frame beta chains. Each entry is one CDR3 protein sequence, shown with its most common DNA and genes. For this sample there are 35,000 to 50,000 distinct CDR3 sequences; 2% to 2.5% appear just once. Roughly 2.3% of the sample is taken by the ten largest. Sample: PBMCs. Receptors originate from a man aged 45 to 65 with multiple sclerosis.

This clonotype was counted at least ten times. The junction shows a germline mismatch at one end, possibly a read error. CDR3 residues: CASSFSGGGQPQNF. The CDR3 DNA follows: TGTGCCAGCAGTTTCTCAGGGGGGGGACAGCCCCAGAATTTT. The chain combines TRBV27 with TRBJ1-5; TRBD1 agrees at 7 bases. Germline V gives CDR1 MNHEY, CDR2 SMNVEV (reference sequence). The CDR3 loop spans 14 amino acids.

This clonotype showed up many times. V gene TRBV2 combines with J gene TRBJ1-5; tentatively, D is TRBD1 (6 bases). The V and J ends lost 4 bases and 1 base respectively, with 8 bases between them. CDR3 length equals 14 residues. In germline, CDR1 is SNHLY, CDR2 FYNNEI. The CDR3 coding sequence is TGTGCCAGCAGTGGTGGACAGAGCAATCAGCCCCAGCATTTT. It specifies CASSGGQSNQPQHF.

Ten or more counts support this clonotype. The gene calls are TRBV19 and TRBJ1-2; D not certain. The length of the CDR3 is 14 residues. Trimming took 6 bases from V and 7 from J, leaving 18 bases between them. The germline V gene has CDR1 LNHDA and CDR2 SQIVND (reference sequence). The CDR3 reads CASRDKPGWGGYTF. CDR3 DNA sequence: TGTGCCAGTAGAGACAAGCCCGGATGGGGTGGCTACACCTTC.

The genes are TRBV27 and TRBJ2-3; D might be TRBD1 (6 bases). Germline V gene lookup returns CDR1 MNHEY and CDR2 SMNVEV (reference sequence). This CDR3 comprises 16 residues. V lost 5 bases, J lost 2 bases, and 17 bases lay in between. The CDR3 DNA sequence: TGTGCCAGCAGTCTCCGGTCGGGACAACTCACAGATACGCAGTATTTT. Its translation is CASSLRSGQLTDTQYF.

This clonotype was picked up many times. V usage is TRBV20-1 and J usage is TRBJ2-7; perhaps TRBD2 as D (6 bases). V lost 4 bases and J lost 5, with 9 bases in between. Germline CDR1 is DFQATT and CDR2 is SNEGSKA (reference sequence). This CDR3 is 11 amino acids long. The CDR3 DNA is TGCAGTGCTACTAGCGCGAACGAGCAGTACTTC. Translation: CSATSANEQYF.

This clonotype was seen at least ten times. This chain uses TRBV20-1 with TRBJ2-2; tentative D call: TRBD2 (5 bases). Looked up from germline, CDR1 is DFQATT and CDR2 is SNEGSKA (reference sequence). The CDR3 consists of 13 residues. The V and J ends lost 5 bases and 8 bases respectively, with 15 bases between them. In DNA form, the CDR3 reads TGCAGTGCTCGCCGGGGAATGGAGGGGGAGCTGTTTTTT. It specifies CSARRGMEGELFF.

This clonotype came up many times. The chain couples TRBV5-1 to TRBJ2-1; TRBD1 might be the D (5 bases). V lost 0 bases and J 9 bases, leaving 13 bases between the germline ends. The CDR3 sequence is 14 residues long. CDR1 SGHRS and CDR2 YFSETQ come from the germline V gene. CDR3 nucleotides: TGCGCCAGCAGCTTGGGGCAGGGTCCGGGTGAGCAGTTCTTC. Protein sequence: CASSLGQGPGEQFF.

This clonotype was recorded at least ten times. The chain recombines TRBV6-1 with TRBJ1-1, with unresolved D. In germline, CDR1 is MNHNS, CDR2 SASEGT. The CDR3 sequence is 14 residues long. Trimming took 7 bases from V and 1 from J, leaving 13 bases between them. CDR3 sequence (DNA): TGTGCCAGCAAGGCCTATCTGGGGAACACTGAAGCTTTCTTT. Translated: CASKAYLGNTEAFF.

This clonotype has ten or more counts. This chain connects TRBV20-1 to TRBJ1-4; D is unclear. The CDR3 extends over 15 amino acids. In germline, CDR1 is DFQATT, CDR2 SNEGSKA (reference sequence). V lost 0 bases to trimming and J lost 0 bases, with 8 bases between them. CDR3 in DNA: TGCAGTGCTAGAGATTTTAAAGCAACTAATGAAAAACTGTTTTTT. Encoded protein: CSARDFKATNEKLFF.